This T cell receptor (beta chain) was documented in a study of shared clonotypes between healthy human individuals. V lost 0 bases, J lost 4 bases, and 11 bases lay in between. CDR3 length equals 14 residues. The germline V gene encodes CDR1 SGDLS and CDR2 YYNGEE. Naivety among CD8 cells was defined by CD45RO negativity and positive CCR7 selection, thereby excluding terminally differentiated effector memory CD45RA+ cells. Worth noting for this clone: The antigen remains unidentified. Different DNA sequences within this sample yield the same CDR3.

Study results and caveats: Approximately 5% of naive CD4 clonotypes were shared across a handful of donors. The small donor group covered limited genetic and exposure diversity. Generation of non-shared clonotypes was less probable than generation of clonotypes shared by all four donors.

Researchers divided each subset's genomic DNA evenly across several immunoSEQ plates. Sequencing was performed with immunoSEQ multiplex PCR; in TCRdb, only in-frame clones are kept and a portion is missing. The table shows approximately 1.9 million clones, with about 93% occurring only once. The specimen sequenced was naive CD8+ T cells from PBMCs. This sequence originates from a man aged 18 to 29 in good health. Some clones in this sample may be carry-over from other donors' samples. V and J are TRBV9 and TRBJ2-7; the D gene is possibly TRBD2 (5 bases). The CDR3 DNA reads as TGTGCCAGCAGCGTAGGCGGGTCTGGATACGAGCAGTACTTC. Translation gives CASSVGGSGYEQYF.